The sequence of this T cell receptor (beta chain) was determined in a study of T cells in Graves' hyperthyroidism and ophthalmopathy. This clonotype was seen a handful of times. Germline V gene sequence: CDR1 SGHTA, CDR2 FQGNSA. The length of the CDR3 is 16 residues. After removal of 3 bases from V and 3 bases from J, the junction contained 6 bases not matched to a gene. TCR beta CDR3 regions were amplified from RNA. HTBI primers were employed in a first-round RT-PCR of the TCR CDR3. TCRdb called the multiplex PCR reads again in MiXCR, with one record for every CDR3 protein. The sample includes hundreds of thousands of distinct CDR3 sequences, roughly 37% of them seen just once.

The origin of this receptor is a young man with Graves' hyperthyroidism. This chain connects TRBV7-2 to TRBJ1-3; TRBD1 aligns across 9 bases. The sample taken for sequencing was blood. The chain's CDR3 is CASSLGQGMLGNTIYF. Written as DNA, the CDR3 is TGTGCCAGCAGCTTGGGACAGGGTATGCTTGGAAACACCATATATTTT.